These 32 T cell receptor beta chains originate from one sample sequenced in a study of T cells in Graves' hyperthyroidism and ophthalmopathy. From RNA transcripts, TCR beta CDR3 regions were amplified. Researchers ran a first-round RT-PCR on the TCR CDR3 using the HTBI primer set. TCRdb fed the multiplex PCR reads into MiXCR, producing one record per CDR3 protein. The table records roughly 710,000 distinct CDR3 sequences, roughly a third of them present only once. The sample taken for sequencing was blood. Source of these receptors: a woman in her thirties or forties with Graves' hyperthyroidism.

This clonotype has just a few counts. This chain links TRBV7-2 with TRBJ2-5, with D maybe TRBD2 (6 bases). Trimming cost V 6 bases and J 4 bases, with 18 bases left between them. Germline CDR1 and CDR2: SGHTA and FQGNSA. This CDR3 region has 15 residues. DNA for the CDR3: TGTGCCAGCAGTCCAAGTGGGGGGATGTCAGAGACCCAGTACTTC. This sequence encodes CASSPSGGMSETQYF.

This clonotype has just one count. The V call is TRBV10-3, the J call TRBJ2-2, with 7 nucleotides matching TRBD1. CDR3 length equals 14 residues. Trimming cost V 11 bases and J 4 bases; bases outside gene matches: 10. Germline CDR1 ENHRY, CDR2 SYGVKD. The CDR3 spells CAWSWGQSTGELFF. CDR3 coding DNA: TGTGCCTGGAGCTGGGGACAGTCCACCGGGGAGCTGTTTTTT.

This clonotype was observed once. The chain uses TRBV6-6 and TRBJ1-5; the match to TRBD1 covers 9 bases. Germline V gene data show CDR1 as MNHNY and CDR2 as SVGAGI (reference sequence). V lost 9 bases and J lost 4; bases outside the gene matches: 7. This CDR3 comprises 14 residues. The CDR3 is CASYRGPYNQPQHF. For the CDR3, the DNA is TGTGCCAGTTACAGGGGGCCGTATAATCAGCCCCAGCATTTT.

The chain has TRBV15 and TRBJ2-7; 8 bases align to TRBD1. The junction had 8 bases not matched to a gene; V was cut back by 1 base and J by 3 bases. The CDR3 is 16 residues long. CDR1 is LNHNV, CDR2 YYDKDF, per germline (reference sequence). For the CDR3, the DNA is TGTGCCACCAGCAGAGTGATCCGGGACAGGAACTACGAGCAGTACTTC. Translated, it gives CATSRVIRDRNYEQYF.

Ten or more counts support this clonotype. This chain uses TRBV6-6 with TRBJ1-2; D ambiguous. This CDR3 is built from 12 residues. V was clipped by 7 bases and J by 7 bases, with 13 bases between them. Germline assignment: CDR1 MNHNY and CDR2 SVGAGI (reference sequence). The CDR3 coding sequence is TGTGCCAGCACAGTATCGGGCTCTGGCTACACCTTC. Amino acid sequence: CASTVSGSGYTF.

This clonotype has more than one count but fewer than ten. This chain joins TRBV10-1 and TRBJ2-5; TRBD2 is a possible D gene (7 bases). This CDR3 comprises 15 residues. Germline values: CDR1 WNHNN, CDR2 SYGVQD (reference sequence). Trimming left V 3 bases short and J 2 bases short, with 13 bases between. The CDR3, as DNA: TGCGCCAGCAGTGACCAGGGAGGGGGGCAAGAGACCCAGTACTTC. Protein product: CASSDQGGGQETQYF.

V and J are TRBV25-1 and TRBJ2-7; 10 bases are a match to TRBD1. The CDR3 sequence is 12 residues long. V dropped 11 bases and J dropped 4; count of bases not matched to a gene: 5. Per germline, CDR1 MGHDK and CDR2 SYGVNS. The CDR3 bases are TGTGCCTGCGGGACAGGGGATTACGAGCAGTACTTC. This encodes CACGTGDYEQYF.

This clonotype was picked up a small number of times. J is TRBJ1-3 and V is TRBV12-3 or TRBV12-4, with D unclear. This CDR3 spans 13 amino acids. V was pared by 6 bases and J by 2 bases, with 8 bases between. The CDR3 region has the DNA TGTGCCAGCAGAGAACCACCTGGAAACACCATATATTTT. This translates into CASREPPGNTIYF.

The V and J genes are TRBV5-1 and TRBJ2-7, with D perhaps matching TRBD1 (5 bases). This CDR3 region has 12 residues. The ends were cut back, 5 bases at V and 5 bases at J, with 11 bases in the middle. The germline V gene encodes CDR1 SGHRS and CDR2 YFSETQ. The CDR3 protein is CASRESGNEQYF. The CDR3 nucleotides read TGCGCCAGCAGGGAATCAGGGAACGAGCAGTACTTC.

This clonotype was observed a handful of times. This sequence joins TRBV4-3 and TRBJ1-1; D is unclear. V was shortened by 1 base and J by 0 bases, with 21 bases between the two germline ends. There are 19 residues in the CDR3. Germline CDR1 and CDR2: LGHNA and YSLEER. This CDR3 is CASSQVVPGYNLMNTEAFF. The CDR3 nucleotides are TGCGCCAGCAGCCAAGTGGTGCCCGGATACAACCTCATGAACACTGAAGCTTTCTTT.

V and J are TRBV7-9 and TRBJ2-7, with D hard to call. Germline CDR1 is SEHNR and CDR2 is FQNEAQ (reference sequence). Between the trimmed V and J ends, which lost 4 bases and 5 bases, there was a span of 15 bases. CDR3 length: 14 residues. CDR3 in amino acids: CASSSLGQYNEQYF. In DNA, the CDR3 is TGTGCCAGCAGCTCCCTCGGGCAATACAACGAGCAGTACTTC.

The rearrangement links TRBV19 to TRBJ1-4; D might be TRBD1 (5 bases). The CDR3 loop spans 14 amino acids. Trimming stripped 2 bases from V and 5 bases from J, with 9 bases between. Germline CDR1 and CDR2: LNHDA and SQIVND (reference sequence). Written as DNA, the CDR3 is TGTGCCAGTAGTATATGGCAGGGAAATGAAAAACTGTTTTTT. It yields the protein CASSIWQGNEKLFF.

This chain connects TRBV7-3 to TRBJ2-2; 8 positions agree with TRBD2. Trimming at V came to 6 bases and at J to 5 bases, leaving 17 bases not matched to a gene. Germline assignment: CDR1 SGHTA and CDR2 FQGTGA. The CDR3 contains 18 residues. The chain's CDR3 is CASSYRASGFSGTGELFF. The CDR3 DNA follows: TGTGCCAGCAGTTACAGGGCTAGCGGGTTCTCCGGGACCGGGGAGCTGTTTTTT.

This clonotype was observed a handful of times. The rearrangement joins TRBV25-1 to TRBJ1-1; D uncertain. The CDR3 runs to 13 residues. Germline CDR1 is MGHDK and CDR2 is SYGVNS. With 8 bases removed from V and 4 bases from J, the gap between germline ends came to 14 bases. This CDR3 reads CASDSGFTTEAFF. In nucleotides, the CDR3 is TGTGCCAGCGACTCAGGATTTACCACTGAAGCTTTCTTT.

With respect to this clonotype: Just one base apart from a much larger clone, this may be a read error. The CDR3 does not end in the conserved phenylalanine or tryptophan, so this is likely a read error. The V call is TRBV10-3, the J call TRBJ1-1; D remains ambiguous. Germline V lookup: CDR1 ENHRY, CDR2 SYGVKD. This CDR3 is 15 amino acids long. Trimming cost V 2 bases and J 1 base, with 11 bases left between them. In DNA form, the CDR3 reads TGTGCCATCAGTGAGGAATTGGTGGCGAACACTGAAGCTTTCCTT. It yields the protein CAISEELVANTEAFL.

J is TRBJ1-6 and V is TRBV4-3, with D tentatively TRBD1 (5 bases). V was pared by 0 bases and J by 14 bases, with 17 bases between. Germline CDR1 and CDR2: LGHNA and YSLEER. The CDR3 has 15 residues. Written as DNA, the CDR3 is TGCGCCAGCAGCCAAGAGTCGCAGGGAAGTAGGACCCTCCACTTT. The encoded protein is CASSQESQGSRTLHF.

V usage is TRBV12-5 and J usage is TRBJ2-5; D is uncertain. V lost 3 bases and J lost 2, with 16 bases in between. The CDR3 sequence is 16 residues long. Per the germline V gene, CDR1 is LGHNT and CDR2 is FRNRAP. The CDR3 loop reads CASGFGWGRDQETQYF. DNA for the CDR3: TGTGCTAGTGGTTTCGGATGGGGTAGGGATCAAGAGACCCAGTACTTC.

In this sample, this clonotype turned up a few times. The chain links TRBV4-3 to TRBJ1-5; possibly TRBD1 for D (5 bases). This CDR3 has 17 residues. Germline V gene data show CDR1 as LGHNA and CDR2 as YSLEER. The V end was cut by 0 bases, the J end by 7 bases, with 19 bases between. The CDR3 is CASSQDPRALRGQPQHF. The DNA for the CDR3 is TGCGCCAGCAGCCAAGACCCCAGGGCCCTAAGAGGGCAGCCCCAGCATTTT.

The chain carries TRBV4-3 and TRBJ1-2; unclear D gene. The germline V gene has CDR1 LGHNA and CDR2 YSLEER. V was cut by 0 bases and J by 14 bases, with 13 bases left in between. The CDR3 consists of 12 residues. CDR3 nucleotides: TGCGCCAGCAGCCAAGATGGGCAGGTAGTAACCTTC. This gives the protein CASSQDGQVVTF.

This clonotype appeared many times. V is TRBV7-2 and J is TRBJ2-5; 8 nucleotides match TRBD2. V lost 5 bases and J lost 6; bases outside the gene matches: 5. The CDR3 covers 13 residues. Germline CDR1 reads SGHTA; CDR2 reads FQGNSA. This chain's CDR3 is CASSQRLAQTQYF. The CDR3 coding sequence is TGTGCCAGCAGCCAGCGACTAGCGCAGACCCAGTACTTC.

This clonotype has ten or more counts. V is TRBV7-9 and J is TRBJ1-2; tentative D call: TRBD1 (5 bases). The CDR3 contains 13 residues. Germline CDR1 reads SEHNR; CDR2 reads FQNEAQ (reference sequence). The ends were cut back, 5 bases at V and 7 bases at J, with 14 bases in the middle. The CDR3 here is CASSPQGGGGYTF. The CDR3 DNA is TGTGCCAGCAGCCCTCAGGGCGGGGGTGGCTACACCTTC.

V usage is TRBV25-1 and J usage is TRBJ1-2; D call uncertain. This CDR3 contains 15 residues. Germline V gene sequence: CDR1 MGHDK, CDR2 SYGVNS. The ends were cut back, 6 bases at V and 4 bases at J, with 18 bases in the middle. CDR3 in amino acids: CASSQDLGLPYGYTF. CDR3 DNA sequence: TGTGCCAGCAGCCAAGATCTAGGTCTTCCCTATGGCTACACCTTC.

This clonotype was counted only a few times. The chain couples TRBV5-8 to TRBJ1-5; 8 bases align to TRBD1. CDR3 length: 15 residues. The germline CDR1 and CDR2 sequences are SGHTS and YDEGEE. With V trimmed by 3 bases and J by 0 bases, 2 bases remained unmatched. This chain's CDR3 is CASSSGTGSNQPQHF. DNA of the CDR3: TGTGCCAGCAGCTCTGGGACAGGTAGCAATCAGCCCCAGCATTTT.

Details on this clonotype: The conserved phenylalanine or tryptophan is not found at the CDR3 terminus, so this likely reflects a read error. The chain has TRBV9 and TRBJ1-1, with 7 nucleotides matching TRBD1. Germline CDR1 is SGDLS and CDR2 is YYNGEE. This CDR3 spans 17 amino acids. Trimming removed 0 bases from V and 2 bases from J; junction bases left unmatched: 10. The DNA of the CDR3 is TGTGCCAGCAGCGTAGCCCTACAGGGGAATATAAACACTGAAGCTTTCCTT. Protein sequence: CASSVALQGNINTEAFL.

This chain joins TRBV25-1 and TRBJ1-6; tentatively, D is TRBD1 (5 bases). Looked up from germline, CDR1 is MGHDK and CDR2 is SYGVNS. This CDR3 spans 16 amino acids. The V end was cut by 2 bases, the J end by 10 bases, with 18 bases between. The CDR3 here is CASSERGSLSNSPLHF. For the CDR3, the DNA is TGTGCCAGCAGTGAAAGGGGCAGCTTGTCCAACTCACCCCTCCACTTT.

This clonotype was seen a few times. This chain links TRBV20-1 with TRBJ2-7; TRBD1 matches at 9 bases. The CDR3 has 14 amino acids. Trimming at V came to 6 bases and at J to 7 bases, leaving 13 bases not matched to a gene. Germline V gene sequence: CDR1 DFQATT, CDR2 SNEGSKA (reference sequence). Written as DNA, the CDR3 is TGCAGTGCCCCAATCGGGGACAGGGCGAGAGAGCAGTACTTC. Protein product: CSAPIGDRAREQYF.

This clonotype was observed at least ten times. The chain has TRBV29-1 and TRBJ1-4; 7 bases align to TRBD1. Germline V gene lookup returns CDR1 SQVTM and CDR2 ANQGSEA. CDR3 length: 13 amino acids. V gave up 6 bases and J gave up 5 bases; unmatched junction bases: 6. This CDR3 reads CSVGDRKNEKLFF. For the CDR3, the DNA is TGCAGCGTCGGGGACAGAAAAAATGAAAAACTGTTTTTT.

The table lists this clonotype with many counts. V gene TRBV7-9 combines with J gene TRBJ2-7, with D unclear. CDR1 is SEHNR, CDR2 FQNEAQ, per germline (reference sequence). CDR3 size: 12 residues. Trimming shortened V by 3 bases and J by 5 bases, and 8 bases separated the two germline ends. The CDR3 DNA is TGTGCCAGCAGCTTCGGGCCGGACGAGCAGTACTTC. Its translation: CASSFGPDEQYF.

Comment on this clonotype: With a much larger clone just one base away, this may be a read error. The chain has TRBV14 and TRBJ2-5; no clear D. V was shortened by 4 bases and J by 4 bases, with 13 bases between the two germline ends. The CDR3 totals 14 residues. Germline V lookup: CDR1 SGHDN, CDR2 FVKESK. CDR3 sequence: CASSRDLGIETQYF. The CDR3 DNA follows: TGTGCCAGCAGCCGAGATCTGGGGATAGAGACCCAGTACTTC.

This clonotype was counted ten times or more. The chain has TRBV29-1 and TRBJ1-2; D ambiguous. This CDR3 is built from 15 residues. The V end lost 6 bases, the J end lost 4 bases, and 21 bases lay between the germline ends. Germline V gene lookup returns CDR1 SQVTM and CDR2 ANQGSEA. CDR3: CSVNGPGHPPYGYTF. CDR3 coding DNA: TGCAGCGTGAACGGGCCAGGCCACCCTCCCTATGGCTACACCTTC.

The J gene is TRBJ2-5, the V gene TRBV12-3 or TRBV12-4; 9 nucleotides match TRBD1. The J call may be wrong; the DNA end is better matched by TRBJ2-7. This CDR3 spans 14 amino acids. The CDR3: CASSALQGADEQYF. DNA for the CDR3: TGTGCCAGCAGTGCACTACAGGGGGCAGACGAGCAGTACTTC.

This clonotype occurred once. The V gene is TRBV7-9, the J gene TRBJ1-2; no clear D gene. Deletions cut 4 bases from V and 4 bases from J, with 10 bases between. Per the germline V gene, CDR1 is SEHNR and CDR2 is FQNEAQ (reference sequence). The CDR3 runs 13 residues. The CDR3 nucleotides read TGTGCCAGCAGCTACCACACCTTCTATGGCTACACCTTC. Its protein is CASSYHTFYGYTF.